The T cell receptor (beta chain) under discussion was sequenced for a study of molecular identifiers for immune sequencing clone quantification (dated by TCRdb to the late 2010s). Regarding the research as a whole: In a replicate experiment, RNA from about 21,000 or 97,000 naive CD8 T cells was split into five aliquots, four of which were sequenced. The study was a methods study using CD8 T cells to benchmark molecular-identifier clustering-based TCR repertoire sequencing (MIDCIRS) and TCR RNA copy counting. The paper as a whole reports these results and caveats: Modeling estimated about 2.8 recovered TCR RNA copies per cell, compared with about 9.8 by digital PCR, which implies roughly 30% capture efficiency. When barcode sub-clustering was left out, chimeric consensus sequences inflated TCR diversity, with chimeras reaching as high as 47%. A single cell's worth of spiked-in Jurkat TCR RNA was reported detectable even among under 1.1 million naive CD8 T cells. The naive libraries included spiked-in Jurkat TCR RNA (about nine copies' worth), and this Jurkat TCR RNA is not part of the donor repertoire. In CMV-specific effector cells, over 98% of molecules were held by clones above 20 RNA copies, whereas under 1% of molecules were held by such clones in naive cells. Identical TCR molecules sharing a barcode could cause highly expanded clone sizes to be underestimated.

Including cysteine and phenylalanine, the CDR3 has 15 amino acids. Only CDR3 DNA is held: 45 bases, read in frame from base 1. The trim is 4 bases for V and 2 bases for J, with a gap of 13 bases between the germline ends. Per the germline V gene (reference sequence), LGHDT is the CDR1 and YNNKEL is the CDR2. This clonotype has ten or more counts. Its antigen target is currently unknown. One base away there is no much larger clone; base qualities are not given. Libraries of naive CD8 T cells were built from anywhere between about 17,000 and 1,000,000 sorted cells, with 10%, 30% or 50% of the purified RNA used. Naive CD8 T cells, defined as CD8+CD4-CCR7+CD45RA+, were FACS-sorted into RLT Plus buffer on a BD FACSAria II. Around 10 TCR copies' worth of Jurkat RNA were spiked into roughly 20,000-1,000,000 naive CD8 T cell samples to test detection sensitivity. Enrichment of CD8 T cells was done with RosetteSep CD8+ T Cell Enrichment Cocktail plus Ficoll-Paque, and ACK red cell lysis came afterward.

The library was produced with PCR. Sequencing instrument: Illumina HiSeq 4000. Preparation of bulk TCR libraries followed a previously described approach, with the TCR primers listed in Table S5. The Qiagen AllPrep DNA/RNA kit was used to purify total RNA. Before analysis, reads from multiple sequencing runs of one library were combined. The study's processing was this. Reads were retained only if an exact TCR constant sequence was present, and the retained reads were trimmed to 150 nt and grouped according to their 12-nt molecular barcodes. Within each barcode group, reads were sub-clustered at a 15% Levenshtein threshold, and quality-weighted consensus sequences were built per RNA molecule. Non-functional sequences were excluded, and lower-count sequences lying one edit away from another sequence were also excluded. On the basis of fitting two negative binomial distributions, barcode sub-clusters with fewer than 20% of the maximum read count were discarded. TCRdb cleaned the public reads at Q25 with fastp, built clones with MiXCR and kept in-frame beta chains. Rows with one shared CDR3 protein collapse into an entry with the most common genes and DNA. These V and J calls rely on TCRdb rather than the paper's analysis. The table for this sample lists just under 650,000 distinct CDR3 sequences; nearly 20% of them were counted only once. The ten biggest clones cover around 0.9% of the sample.

The receptor comes from a human donor in good health. Some libraries in this study had Jurkat cell RNA spiked in. In this chain, TRBV3-1 is recombined with TRBJ2-3, with the identity of the D gene unclear. The sequencing sample was made of naive CD8+ T cells from blood, with Jurkat cell RNA spiked in. The cell subset or site label, read with the paper, signifies: FACS-sorted CD8+CD4-CCR7+CD45RA+ naive T cells. The encoded CDR3 is CASSPLLTNTDTQYF. The bases are TGTGCCAGCAGCCCTCTACTGACCAACACAGATACGCAGTATTTT.